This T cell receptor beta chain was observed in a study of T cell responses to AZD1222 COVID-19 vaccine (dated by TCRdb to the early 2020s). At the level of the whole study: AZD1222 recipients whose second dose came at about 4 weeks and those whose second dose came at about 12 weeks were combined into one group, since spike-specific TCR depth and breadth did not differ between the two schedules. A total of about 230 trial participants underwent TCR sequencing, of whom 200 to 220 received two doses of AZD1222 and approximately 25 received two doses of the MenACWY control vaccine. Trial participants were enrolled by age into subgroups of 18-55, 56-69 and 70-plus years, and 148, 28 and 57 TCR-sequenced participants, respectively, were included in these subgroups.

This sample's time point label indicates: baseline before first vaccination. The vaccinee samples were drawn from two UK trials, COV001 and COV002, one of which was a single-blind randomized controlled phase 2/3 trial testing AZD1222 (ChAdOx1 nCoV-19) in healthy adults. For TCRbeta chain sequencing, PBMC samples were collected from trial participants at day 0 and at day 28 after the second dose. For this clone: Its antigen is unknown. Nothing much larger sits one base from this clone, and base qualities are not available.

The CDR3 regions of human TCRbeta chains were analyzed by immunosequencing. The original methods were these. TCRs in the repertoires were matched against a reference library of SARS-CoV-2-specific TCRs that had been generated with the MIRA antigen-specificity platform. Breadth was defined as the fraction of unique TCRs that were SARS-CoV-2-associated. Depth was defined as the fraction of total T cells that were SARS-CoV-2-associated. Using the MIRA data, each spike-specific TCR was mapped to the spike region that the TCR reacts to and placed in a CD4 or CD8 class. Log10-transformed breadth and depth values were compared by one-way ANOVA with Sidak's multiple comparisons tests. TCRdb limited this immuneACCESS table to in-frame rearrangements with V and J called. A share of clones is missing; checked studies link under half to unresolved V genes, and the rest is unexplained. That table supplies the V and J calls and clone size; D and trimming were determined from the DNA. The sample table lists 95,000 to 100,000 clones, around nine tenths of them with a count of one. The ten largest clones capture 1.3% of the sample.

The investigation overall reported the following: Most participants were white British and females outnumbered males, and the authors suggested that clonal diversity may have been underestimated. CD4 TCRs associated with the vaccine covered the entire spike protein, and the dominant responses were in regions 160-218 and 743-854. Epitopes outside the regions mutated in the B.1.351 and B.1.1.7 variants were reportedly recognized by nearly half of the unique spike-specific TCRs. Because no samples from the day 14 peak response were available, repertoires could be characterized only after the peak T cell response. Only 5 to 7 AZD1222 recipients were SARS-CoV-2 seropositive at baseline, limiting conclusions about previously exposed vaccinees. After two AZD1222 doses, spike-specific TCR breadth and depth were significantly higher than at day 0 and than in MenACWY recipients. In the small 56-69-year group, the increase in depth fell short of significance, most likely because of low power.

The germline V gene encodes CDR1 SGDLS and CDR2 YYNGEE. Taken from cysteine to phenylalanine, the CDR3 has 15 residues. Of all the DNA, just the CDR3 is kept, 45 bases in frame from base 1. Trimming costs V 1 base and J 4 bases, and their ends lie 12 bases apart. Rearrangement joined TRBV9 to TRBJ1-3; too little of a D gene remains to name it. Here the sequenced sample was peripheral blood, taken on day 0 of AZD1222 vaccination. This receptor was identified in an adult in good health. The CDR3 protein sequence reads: CASSVTGVFGNTIYF. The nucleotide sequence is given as TGTGCCAGCAGCGTAACTGGGGTATTCGGAAACACCATATATTTT.